One and the same sample provided the 5 T cell receptor beta chains below, sequenced in a study of T cells in Graves' hyperthyroidism and ophthalmopathy. It was RNA transcripts that yielded the amplified TCR beta CDR3 regions. Primed by the HTBI set, a first-round RT-PCR was run on the TCR CDR3. TCRdb redid the calling of the multiplex PCR reads with MiXCR, one entry per CDR3 protein. The table has 550,000 to 700,000 distinct CDR3 sequences, more than 45% seen once. The sequenced sample consisted of peripheral blood or thyroid tissue (not recorded which). The receptors derive from an adult woman with Graves' disease, either hyperthyroidism or ophthalmopathy (not recorded which).

This rearrangement joins TRBV10-3 to TRBJ2-1, with a tentative D call TRBD1 (5 bases). Germline CDR1 reads ENHRY; CDR2 reads SYGVKD. V dropped 4 bases and J dropped 1 base, with 11 bases sitting between them. The CDR3 has 15 amino acids. DNA for the CDR3: TGTGCCATCAGTGTCCCTAGACAGTCCTACAATGAGCAGTTCTTC. It encodes CAISVPRQSYNEQFF.

There are many counts of this clonotype. This rearrangement joins TRBV10-1 to TRBJ2-5, with TRBD2 matching over 12 bases. The CDR3 runs 14 residues. CDR1 is WNHNN, CDR2 SYGVQD, per germline (reference sequence). The V segment lost 10 bases and the J segment 3 bases; nucleotides outside the gene matches: 6. CDR3 DNA sequence: TGCGCCACACTAGGACTAGCGGGAAAAGAGACCCAGTACTTC. It encodes CATLGLAGKETQYF.

V is TRBV15 and J is TRBJ1-2, with D perhaps TRBD1 (6 bases). Germline loops: CDR1 LNHNV, CDR2 YYDKDF (reference sequence). This CDR3 has 14 residues. The V and J ends lost 2 bases and 5 bases respectively, with 12 bases between them. The CDR3 bases are TGTGCCACCAGCAGAATGGACAGAACATATGGCTACACCTTC. Protein: CATSRMDRTYGYTF.

Of note for this clonotype: The junction differs from germline at one of its ends, possibly a read error. V and J are TRBV5-5 and TRBJ1-3; D unresolved. The CDR3 extends over 13 amino acids. Germline CDR1 is SGHKS and CDR2 is YYEKEE (reference sequence). The chain's CDR3 is CASSLQTGNTIHF. The CDR3 coding sequence is TGTGCCAGCAGCCTTCAAACTGGAAACACCATACATTTT. The whole variable domain, filled in from reference TRBV5-5 and TRBJ1-3, reads DAGVTQSPTHLIKTRGQQVTLRCSPISGHKSVSWYQQVLGQGPQFIFQYYEKEERGRGNFPDRFSARQFPNYSSELNVNALLLGDSALYLCASSLQTGNTIHFGEGSWLTVV.

CDR3 residues: CASTPQYNQPQHF. For the CDR3, the DNA is TGTGCCAGCACGCCACAGTACAATCAGCCCCAGCATTTT. The genes are TRBV7-7 and TRBJ1-5; D gene uncertain. The length of the CDR3 is 13 residues. V dropped 7 bases and J dropped 3 bases, with 10 bases sitting between them. Germline V gene data show CDR1 as SSHAT and CDR2 as FNYEAQ (reference sequence).